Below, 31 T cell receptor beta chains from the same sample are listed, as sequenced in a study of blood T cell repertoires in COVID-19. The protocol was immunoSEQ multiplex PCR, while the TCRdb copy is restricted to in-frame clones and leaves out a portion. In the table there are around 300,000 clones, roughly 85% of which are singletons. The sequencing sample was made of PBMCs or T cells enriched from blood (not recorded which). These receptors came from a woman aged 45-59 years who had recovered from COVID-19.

The CDR3 DNA sequence: TGCGCCAGCAGCCGAGGGACAGGGACGAATGAAAAACTGTTTTTT. Its translation is CASSRGTGTNEKLFF. V and J are TRBV5-1 and TRBJ1-4; 9 bases map to TRBD1. The V gene end was trimmed by 4 bases and the J gene end by 5 bases; junction bases not matched to a gene: 6. The CDR3 runs to 15 residues. Germline CDR1 SGHRS, CDR2 YFSETQ. Looking up the rest from reference TRBV5-1 and TRBJ1-4 gives the full variable domain: KAGVTQTPRYLIKTRGQQVTLSCSPISGHRSVSWYQQTPGQGLQFLFEYFSETQRNKGNFPGRFSGRQFSNSRSEMNVSTLELGDSALYLCASSRGTGTNEKLFFGSGTQLSVL.

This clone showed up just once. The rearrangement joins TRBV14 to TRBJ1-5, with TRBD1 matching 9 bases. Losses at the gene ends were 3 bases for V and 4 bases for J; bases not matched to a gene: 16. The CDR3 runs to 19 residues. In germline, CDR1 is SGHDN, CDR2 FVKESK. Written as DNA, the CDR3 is TGTGCCAGCAGCCACTATACCCGGACAGGGGCGAAACAGAATCAGCCCCAGCATTTT. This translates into CASSHYTRTGAKQNQPQHF.

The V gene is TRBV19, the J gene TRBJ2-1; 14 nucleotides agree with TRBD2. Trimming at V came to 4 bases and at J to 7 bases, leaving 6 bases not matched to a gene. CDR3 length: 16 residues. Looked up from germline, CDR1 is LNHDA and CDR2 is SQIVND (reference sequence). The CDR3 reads CASSKGLAGEWNEQFF. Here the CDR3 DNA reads TGTGCCAGTAGTAAGGGACTAGCGGGAGAATGGAATGAGCAGTTCTTC.

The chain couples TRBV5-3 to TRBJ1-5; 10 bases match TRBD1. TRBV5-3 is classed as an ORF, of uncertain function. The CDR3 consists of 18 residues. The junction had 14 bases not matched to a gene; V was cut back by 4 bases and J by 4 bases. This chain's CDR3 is CARSAGTGEVGANQPQHF. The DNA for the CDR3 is TGTGCCAGAAGCGCCGGGACAGGGGAAGTCGGGGCGAATCAGCCCCAGCATTTT.

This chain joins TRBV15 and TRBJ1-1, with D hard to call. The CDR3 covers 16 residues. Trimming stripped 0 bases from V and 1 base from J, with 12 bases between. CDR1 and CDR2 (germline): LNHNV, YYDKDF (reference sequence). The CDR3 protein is CATSRDRELGNTEAFF. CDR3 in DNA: TGTGCCACCAGCAGAGATCGGGAACTGGGGAACACTGAAGCTTTCTTT. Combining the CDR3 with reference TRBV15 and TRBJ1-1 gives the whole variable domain DAMVIQNPRYQVTQFGKPVTLSCSQTLNHNVMYWYQQKSSQAPKLLFHYYDKDFNNEADTPDNFQSRRPNTSFCFLDIRSPGLGDTAMYLCATSRDRELGNTEAFFGQGTRLTVV.

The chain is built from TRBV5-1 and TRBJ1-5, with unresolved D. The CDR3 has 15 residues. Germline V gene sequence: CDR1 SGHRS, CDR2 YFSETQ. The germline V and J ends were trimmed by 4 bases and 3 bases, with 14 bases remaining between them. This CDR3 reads CASSLSSGSNQPQHF. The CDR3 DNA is TGCGCCAGCAGCCTAAGTTCGGGGTCCAATCAGCCCCAGCATTTT.

Here the CDR3 DNA reads TGTGCCAGCAGCTTGGAGCGGGACAGGGGGCTCGGCGGGGAGCTGTTTTTT. Protein sequence: CASSLERDRGLGGELFF. The chain links TRBV5-6 to TRBJ2-2, with 12 nucleotides matching TRBD1. J was trimmed by 7 bases and V by 0 bases; bases with no gene match: 7. The CDR3 length is 17 residues. Germline assignment: CDR1 SGHDT and CDR2 YYEEEE.

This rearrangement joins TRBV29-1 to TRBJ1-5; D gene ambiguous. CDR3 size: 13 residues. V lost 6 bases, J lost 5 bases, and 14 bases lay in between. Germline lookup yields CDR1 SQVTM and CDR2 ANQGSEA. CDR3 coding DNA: TGCAGCGTGGGCCTAGAAGCCGATCAGCCCCAGCATTTT. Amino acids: CSVGLEADQPQHF.

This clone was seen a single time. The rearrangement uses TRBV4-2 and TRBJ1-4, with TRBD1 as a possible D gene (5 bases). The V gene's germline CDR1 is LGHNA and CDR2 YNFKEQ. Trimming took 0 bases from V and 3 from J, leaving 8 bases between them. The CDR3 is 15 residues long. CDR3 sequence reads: CASSQDRVSNEKLFF. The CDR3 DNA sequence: TGTGCCAGCAGCCAAGACAGGGTTTCTAATGAAAAACTGTTTTTT.

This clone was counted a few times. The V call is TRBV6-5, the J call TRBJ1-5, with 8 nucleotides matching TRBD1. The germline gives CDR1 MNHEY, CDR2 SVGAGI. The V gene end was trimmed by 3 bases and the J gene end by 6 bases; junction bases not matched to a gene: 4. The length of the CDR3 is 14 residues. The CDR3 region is CASSYSGGGQPQHF. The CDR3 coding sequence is TGTGCCAGCAGTTATTCAGGGGGCGGTCAGCCCCAGCATTTT.

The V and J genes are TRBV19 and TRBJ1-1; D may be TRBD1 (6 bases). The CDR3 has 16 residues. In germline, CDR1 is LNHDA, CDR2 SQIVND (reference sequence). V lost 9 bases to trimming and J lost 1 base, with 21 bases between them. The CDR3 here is CASRAGAGQANTEAFF. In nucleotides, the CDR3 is TGTGCCAGCCGAGCGGGGGCAGGGCAGGCGAACACTGAAGCTTTCTTT. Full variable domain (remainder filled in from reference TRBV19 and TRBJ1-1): DGGITQSPKYLFRKEGQNVTLSCEQNLNHDAMYWYRQDPGQGLRLIYYSQIVNDFQKGDIAEGYSVSREKKESFPLTVTSAQKNPTAFYLCASRAGAGQANTEAFFGQGTRLTVV.

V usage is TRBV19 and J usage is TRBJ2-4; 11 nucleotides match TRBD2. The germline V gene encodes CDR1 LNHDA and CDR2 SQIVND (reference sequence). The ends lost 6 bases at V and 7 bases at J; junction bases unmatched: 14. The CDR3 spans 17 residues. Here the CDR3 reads CASRPKVAGGLVNIQYF. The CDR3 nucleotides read TGTGCCAGTAGACCCAAAGTAGCGGGAGGGCTTGTGAACATTCAGTACTTC. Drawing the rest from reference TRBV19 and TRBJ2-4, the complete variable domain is DGGITQSPKYLFRKEGQNVTLSCEQNLNHDAMYWYRQDPGQGLRLIYYSQIVNDFQKGDIAEGYSVSREKKESFPLTVTSAQKNPTAFYLCASRPKVAGGLVNIQYFGAGTRLSVL.

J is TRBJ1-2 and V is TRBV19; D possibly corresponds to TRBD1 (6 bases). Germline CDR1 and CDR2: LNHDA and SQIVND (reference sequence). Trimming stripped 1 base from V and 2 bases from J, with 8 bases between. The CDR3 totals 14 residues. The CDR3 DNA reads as TGTGCCAGTAGTATAGCAGGGGAGAACTATGGCTACACCTTC. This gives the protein CASSIAGENYGYTF.

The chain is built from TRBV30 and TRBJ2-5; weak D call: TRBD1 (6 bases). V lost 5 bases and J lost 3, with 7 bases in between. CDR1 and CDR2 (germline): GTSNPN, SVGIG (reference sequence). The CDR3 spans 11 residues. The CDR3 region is CAWDRKETQYF. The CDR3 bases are TGTGCCTGGGACAGGAAAGAGACCCAGTACTTC.

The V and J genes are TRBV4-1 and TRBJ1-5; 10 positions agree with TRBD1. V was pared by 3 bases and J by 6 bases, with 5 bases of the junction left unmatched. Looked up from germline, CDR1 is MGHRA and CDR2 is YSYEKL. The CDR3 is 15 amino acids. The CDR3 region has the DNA TGCGCCAGCAGCCATGAGGACAGGGGGAGTCAGCCCCAGCATTTT. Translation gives CASSHEDRGSQPQHF.

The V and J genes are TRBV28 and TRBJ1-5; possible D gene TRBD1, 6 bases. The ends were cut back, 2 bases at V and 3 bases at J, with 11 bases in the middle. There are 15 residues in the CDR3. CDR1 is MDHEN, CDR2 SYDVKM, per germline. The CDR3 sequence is CASSLGGADNQPQHF. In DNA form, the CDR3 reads TGTGCCAGCAGTTTAGGGGGGGCTGACAATCAGCCCCAGCATTTT.

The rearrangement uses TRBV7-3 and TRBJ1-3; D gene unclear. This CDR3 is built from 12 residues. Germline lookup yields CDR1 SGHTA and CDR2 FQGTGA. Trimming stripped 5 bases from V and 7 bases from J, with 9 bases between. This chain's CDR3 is CASSPDQNTIYF. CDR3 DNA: TGTGCCAGCAGCCCCGATCAGAACACCATATATTTT.

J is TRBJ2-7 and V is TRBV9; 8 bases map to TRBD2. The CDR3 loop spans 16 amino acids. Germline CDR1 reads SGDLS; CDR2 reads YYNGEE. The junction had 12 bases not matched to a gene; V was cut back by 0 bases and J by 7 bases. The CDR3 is CASSVGPAGASSEQYF. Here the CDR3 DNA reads TGTGCCAGCAGCGTAGGCCCAGCGGGAGCATCAAGTGAGCAGTACTTC.

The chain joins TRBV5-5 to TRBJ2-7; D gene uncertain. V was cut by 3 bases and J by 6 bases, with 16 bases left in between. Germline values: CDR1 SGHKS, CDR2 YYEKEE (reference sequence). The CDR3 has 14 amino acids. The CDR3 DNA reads TGTGCCAGCAGCTACGCGGTTAATACGCCCGAGCAGTACTTC. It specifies CASSYAVNTPEQYF.

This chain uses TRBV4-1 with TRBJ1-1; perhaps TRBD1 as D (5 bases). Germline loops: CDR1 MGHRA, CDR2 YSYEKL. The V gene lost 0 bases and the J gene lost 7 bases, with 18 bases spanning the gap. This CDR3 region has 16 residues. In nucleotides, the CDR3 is TGCGCCAGCAGCCAAGAAGATTCCGCCGGCAGGGTTGAAGCTTTCTTT. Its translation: CASSQEDSAGRVEAFF.

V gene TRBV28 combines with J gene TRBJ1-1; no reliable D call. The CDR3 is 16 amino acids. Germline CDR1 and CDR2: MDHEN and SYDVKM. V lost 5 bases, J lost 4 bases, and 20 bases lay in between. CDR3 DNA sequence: TGTGCCAGCAGTCCCGAGCTAGCCGTCGTGGGCACTGAAGCTTTCTTT. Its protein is CASSPELAVVGTEAFF.

The CDR3 spells CASKPGQGAGGYTF. In DNA, the CDR3 is TGTGCCAGCAAACCGGGACAGGGGGCCGGTGGCTACACCTTC. The genes are TRBV28 and TRBJ1-2; 12 bases match TRBD1. Germline trimming cut 7 bases from V and 7 bases from J; bases unmatched to any gene: 7. Germline-derived CDR1 and CDR2 are MDHEN and SYDVKM. The CDR3 loop spans 14 amino acids.

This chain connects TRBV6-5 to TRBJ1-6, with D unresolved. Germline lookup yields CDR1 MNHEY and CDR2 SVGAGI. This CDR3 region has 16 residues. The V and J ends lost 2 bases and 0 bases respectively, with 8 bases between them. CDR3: CASSYRESSYNSPLHF. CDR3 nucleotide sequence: TGTGCCAGCAGTTACAGGGAGAGCTCCTATAATTCACCCCTCCACTTT.

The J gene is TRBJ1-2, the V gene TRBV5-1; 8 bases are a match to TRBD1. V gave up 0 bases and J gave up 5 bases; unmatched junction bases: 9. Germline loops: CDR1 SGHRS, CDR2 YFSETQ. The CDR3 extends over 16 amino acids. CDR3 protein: CASSLASNRGYYGYTF. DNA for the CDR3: TGCGCCAGCAGCTTGGCCTCGAACAGGGGGTATTATGGCTACACCTTC. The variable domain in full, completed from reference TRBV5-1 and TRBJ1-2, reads KAGVTQTPRYLIKTRGQQVTLSCSPISGHRSVSWYQQTPGQGLQFLFEYFSETQRNKGNFPGRFSGRQFSNSRSEMNVSTLELGDSALYLCASSLASNRGYYGYTFGSGTRLTVV.

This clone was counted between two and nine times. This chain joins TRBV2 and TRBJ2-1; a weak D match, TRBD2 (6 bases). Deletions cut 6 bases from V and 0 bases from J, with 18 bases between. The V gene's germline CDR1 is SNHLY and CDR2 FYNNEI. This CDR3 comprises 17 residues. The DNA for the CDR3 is TGTGCCAGCAGGGAGGGTCCTGGGCGACACTCCTACAATGAGCAGTTCTTC. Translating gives CASREGPGRHSYNEQFF.

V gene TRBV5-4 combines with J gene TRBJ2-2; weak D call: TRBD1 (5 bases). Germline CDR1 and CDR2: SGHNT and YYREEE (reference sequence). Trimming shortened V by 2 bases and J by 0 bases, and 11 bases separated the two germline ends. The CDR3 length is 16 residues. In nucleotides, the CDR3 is TGTGCCAGCAGCTTAATCCCCAGGGCGAACACCGGGGAGCTGTTTTTT. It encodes CASSLIPRANTGELFF.

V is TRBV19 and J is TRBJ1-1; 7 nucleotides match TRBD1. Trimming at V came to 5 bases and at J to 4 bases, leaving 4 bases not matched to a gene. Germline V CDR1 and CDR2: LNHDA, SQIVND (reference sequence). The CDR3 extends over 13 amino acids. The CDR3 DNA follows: TGTGCCAGTAGTGTAAACAGGGGCACTGAAGCTTTCTTT. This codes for CASSVNRGTEAFF.

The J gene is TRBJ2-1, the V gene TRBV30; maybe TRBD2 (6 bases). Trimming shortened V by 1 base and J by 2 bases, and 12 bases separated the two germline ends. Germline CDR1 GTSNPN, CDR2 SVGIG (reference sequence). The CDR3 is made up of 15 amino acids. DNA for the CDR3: TGTGCCTGGAGTGCCGGCAGCGGGCCCTACAATGAGCAGTTCTTC. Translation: CAWSAGSGPYNEQFF.

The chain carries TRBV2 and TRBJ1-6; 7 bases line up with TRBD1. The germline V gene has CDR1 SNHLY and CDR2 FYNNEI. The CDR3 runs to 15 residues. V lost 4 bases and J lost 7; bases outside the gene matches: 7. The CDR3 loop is CASSGGGQNNSPLHF. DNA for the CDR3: TGTGCCAGCAGTGGAGGGGGACAGAACAATTCACCCCTCCACTTT.

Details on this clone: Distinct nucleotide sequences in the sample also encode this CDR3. The CDR3 DNA is TGTGCCTGGAGTGTGGCCGGGACAGATACGCAGTATTTT. Protein product: CAWSVAGTDTQYF. The chain carries TRBV30 and TRBJ2-3; no clear D. CDR3 length: 13 residues. CDR1 is GTSNPN, CDR2 SVGIG, per germline (reference sequence). V lost 0 bases and J lost 3, with 7 bases in between.

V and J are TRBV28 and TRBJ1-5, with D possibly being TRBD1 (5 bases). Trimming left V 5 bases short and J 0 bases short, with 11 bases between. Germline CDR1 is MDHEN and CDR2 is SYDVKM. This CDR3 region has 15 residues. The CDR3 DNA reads TGTGCCAGCAGTATAGGGACTGGTAGCAATCAGCCCCAGCATTTT. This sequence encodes CASSIGTGSNQPQHF.